Shown below are 23 T cell receptor beta chains from a single sample sequenced in a study of cytomegalovirus exposure and HLA in healthy donors. Libraries were prepared by immunoSEQ multiplex PCR; TCRdb keeps only in-frame clonotypes and omits some of them. This table has 55,000 to 75,000 clones, about 95% appearing once. Sequencing used PBMCs. These receptors were obtained from a woman under 30 in good health and CMV-seronegative.

V is TRBV11-3 and J is TRBJ2-1; TRBD2 might be the D (5 bases). V lost 3 bases and J 2 bases, leaving 11 bases between the germline ends. CDR1 and CDR2 from the germline V gene are SGHNT and YENEEA. This CDR3 region has 15 residues. For the CDR3, the DNA is TGTGCCAGCAGCTTCGGGGAAGGTCCCTACAATGAGCAGTTCTTC. As protein: CASSFGEGPYNEQFF.

The gene calls are TRBV18 and TRBJ2-1; D gene unclear. Per the germline V gene, CDR1 is KGHSH and CDR2 is LQKENI. The germline V and J ends were trimmed by 6 bases and 0 bases, with 6 bases remaining between them. The CDR3 totals 13 residues. CDR3 in amino acids: CASSLSSYNEQFF. DNA of the CDR3: TGTGCCAGCTCCCTCAGCTCCTACAATGAGCAGTTCTTC.

The V call is TRBV19, the J call TRBJ1-2; D is perhaps TRBD1 (5 bases). The CDR3 has 13 amino acids. CDR1 is LNHDA, CDR2 SQIVND, per germline (reference sequence). Trimming removed 3 bases from V and 3 bases from J, with 8 bases in between. CDR3 region: CASSIQGDYGYTF. The CDR3 DNA reads as TGTGCCAGTAGTATCCAGGGTGACTATGGCTACACCTTC. The full variable domain, in which reference TRBV19 and TRBJ1-2 provide the parts outside the CDR3, is DGGITQSPKYLFRKEGQNVTLSCEQNLNHDAMYWYRQDPGQGLRLIYYSQIVNDFQKGDIAEGYSVSREKKESFPLTVTSAQKNPTAFYLCASSIQGDYGYTFGSGTRLTVV.

Concerning this clone itself: The germline gene is not matched at one end of the junction; a read error may be the cause. The chain has TRBV23-1 and TRBJ2-5, with a tentative D call TRBD1 (8 bases). TRBV23-1 is sorted into the ORF group, with uncertain function. The length of the CDR3 is 14 residues. This CDR3 is CASSLRDRRESQYF. The CDR3 DNA follows: TGCGCCAGCAGTCTCCGGGACAGGCGGGAGAGCCAGTACTTC.

The genes are TRBV5-6 and TRBJ1-2; TRBD1 might be the D (6 bases). The CDR3 totals 16 residues. Germline V gene sequence: CDR1 SGHDT, CDR2 YYEEEE. The germline V and J ends were trimmed by 2 bases and 3 bases, with 17 bases remaining between them. The CDR3 here is CASSFGDTPTDYGYTF. CDR3 in DNA: TGTGCCAGCAGCTTTGGGGACACCCCAACGGACTATGGCTACACCTTC.

This sequence joins TRBV7-9 and TRBJ1-1; D gene uncertain. Germline lookup yields CDR1 SEHNR and CDR2 FQNEAQ (reference sequence). CDR3 length equals 13 residues. V shed 11 bases and J shed 5 bases, with 18 bases lying between them. For the CDR3, the DNA is TGTGCCGCCTCTCAAAACTCGGGGACTGAAGCTTTCTTT. Amino acid sequence: CAASQNSGTEAFF. The entire variable domain, with the rest obtained from reference TRBV7-9 and TRBJ1-1, is as follows: DTGVSQNPRHKITKRGQNVTFRCDPISEHNRLYWYRQTLGQGPEFLTYFQNEAQLEKSRLLSDRFSAERPKGSFSTLEIQRTEQGDSAMYLCAASQNSGTEAFFGQGTRLTVV.

The rearrangement joins TRBV5-1 to TRBJ1-2, with TRBD1 identical over 10 bases. Germline CDR1 reads SGHRS; CDR2 reads YFSETQ. This CDR3 is built from 15 residues. Trimming removed 3 bases from V and 0 bases from J; junction bases left unmatched: 2. The CDR3 is CASSSGQGTNYGYTF. The CDR3 nucleotides read TGCGCCAGCAGCTCGGGACAGGGGACTAACTATGGCTACACCTTC.

V gene TRBV27 combines with J gene TRBJ2-1, with a tentative D call TRBD2 (6 bases). Between the trimmed V and J ends, which lost 4 bases and 0 bases, there was a span of 13 bases. The CDR3 is 16 residues long. CDR1 is MNHEY and CDR2 is SMNVEV in the germline V gene (reference sequence). CDR3 in amino acids: CASSWRDPSSYNEQFF. The CDR3, as DNA: TGTGCCAGCAGTTGGCGGGACCCGAGCTCCTACAATGAGCAGTTCTTC.

The chain combines TRBV29-1 with TRBJ2-7; the match to TRBD2 covers 13 bases. CDR1 SQVTM and CDR2 ANQGSEA come from the germline V gene. This CDR3 comprises 14 residues. Germline trimming cut 6 bases from V and 3 bases from J; bases unmatched to any gene: 5. The CDR3 DNA reads TGCAGCGTACTGGGACTAGCGGGAAGCTACGAGCAGTACTTC. The encoded protein is CSVLGLAGSYEQYF.

CDR3 nucleotide sequence: TGTGCCAGTAGTCTTCGACAGGGGGGTGAAAAACTGTTTTTT. This encodes CASSLRQGGEKLFF. The rearrangement uses TRBV19 and TRBJ1-4; 9 bases match TRBD1. CDR3 length: 14 residues. The V and J ends lost 5 bases and 7 bases, in that order; junction bases with no gene match: 5. Germline CDR1 and CDR2: LNHDA and SQIVND (reference sequence).

The gene calls are TRBV10-2 and TRBJ2-3; D is perhaps TRBD2 (6 bases). The CDR3 is 14 residues long. Germline CDR1 is WSHSY and CDR2 is SAAADI. V lost 4 bases to trimming and J lost 0 bases, with 8 bases between them. The CDR3 nucleotides read TGCGCCAGCAGTGTTGGGGGGAGCACAGATACGCAGTATTTT. Encoded protein: CASSVGGSTDTQYF.

The chain couples TRBV5-4 to TRBJ2-5; TRBD2 matches 9 bases. The CDR3 loop spans 16 amino acids. V was pared by 0 bases and J by 1 base, with 4 bases of the junction left unmatched. The germline V gene has CDR1 SGHNT and CDR2 YYREEE (reference sequence). The CDR3 bases are TGTGCCAGCAGCTTGGCCCCGACTAGCGGCCAAGAGACCCAGTACTTC. It codes for CASSLAPTSGQETQYF.

The chain uses TRBV18 and TRBJ1-1; TRBD1 matches 7 bases. After removal of 5 bases from V and 5 bases from J, the junction contained 5 bases not matched to a gene. Germline CDR1 reads KGHSH; CDR2 reads LQKENI. The CDR3 loop spans 13 amino acids. CDR3 in DNA: TGTGCCAGCTCAGTCGGGACAGAAACTGAAGCTTTCTTT. It yields the protein CASSVGTETEAFF.

The V gene is TRBV7-2, the J gene TRBJ2-3, with 8 bases aligning to TRBD2. Germline V CDR1 and CDR2: SGHTA, FQGNSA. The length of the CDR3 is 17 residues. Losses at the gene ends were 1 base for V and 6 bases for J; bases not matched to a gene: 12. In nucleotides, the CDR3 is TGTGCCAGCAGCTTAGGCAGCGGGGGCTTCCAGGGGGATACGCAGTATTTT. Protein product: CASSLGSGGFQGDTQYF.

The table lists this clone with a count of one. This chain uses TRBV7-2 with TRBJ2-7; D may be TRBD2 (5 bases). The CDR3 runs 16 residues. Germline CDR1 reads SGHTA; CDR2 reads FQGNSA. Trimming took 8 bases from V and 2 from J, leaving 22 bases between them. The CDR3 coding sequence is TGTGCCAGCGCAGCCCTAGAGCGGATCTTTCCCTACGAGCAGTACTTC. It encodes CASAALERIFPYEQYF. The entire variable domain, with the rest obtained from reference TRBV7-2 and TRBJ2-7, is as follows: GAGVSQSPSNKVTEKGKDVELRCDPISGHTALYWYRQSLGQGLEFLIYFQGNSAPDKSGLPSDRFSAERTGGSVSTLTIQRTQQEDSAVYLCASAALERIFPYEQYFGPGTRLTVT.

The V call is TRBV5-4, the J call TRBJ2-1, with a weak D call TRBD2 (6 bases). V gave up 1 base and J gave up 8 bases, with 10 bases separating them. The germline V gene encodes CDR1 SGHNT and CDR2 YYREEE (reference sequence). This CDR3 comprises 13 residues. For the CDR3, the DNA is TGTGCCAGCAGCTTGATGGGAGGAGATGAGCAGTTCTTC. This codes for CASSLMGGDEQFF.

The rearrangement uses TRBV4-2 and TRBJ2-3, with 8 bases fitting TRBD1. Germline lookup yields CDR1 LGHNA and CDR2 YNFKEQ. The CDR3 is 17 amino acids. The V gene end was trimmed by 1 base and the J gene end by 8 bases; junction bases not matched to a gene: 14. The CDR3: CASSQGRTGTGVGTQYF. As DNA, the CDR3 is TGTGCCAGCAGCCAAGGGCGGACAGGGACGGGAGTAGGTACGCAGTATTTT.

The rearrangement joins TRBV28 to TRBJ1-2; D may be TRBD1 (6 bases). The CDR3 is 12 residues long. Germline loops: CDR1 MDHEN, CDR2 SYDVKM. Trimming pared 8 bases from V and 7 bases from J, leaving 14 bases between. DNA for the CDR3: TGTGCCAGCCGTACAGGGAGGGCTGGCTACACCTTC. Protein sequence: CASRTGRAGYTF.

The rearrangement uses TRBV6-5 and TRBJ2-2; a possible D gene is TRBD2 (5 bases). The V end lost 0 bases, the J end lost 5 bases, and 10 bases lay between the germline ends. Germline V gene sequence: CDR1 MNHEY, CDR2 SVGAGI. The CDR3 has 15 residues. The CDR3, as DNA: TGTGCCAGCAGTTACTCGCCGGGCGGGACCGGGGAGCTGTTTTTT. Translated: CASSYSPGGTGELFF.

This clone has a single count. The rearrangement joins TRBV19 to TRBJ2-1; D unclear. Per germline, CDR1 LNHDA and CDR2 SQIVND (reference sequence). The CDR3 sequence is 15 residues long. Trimming cost V 7 bases and J 2 bases, with 15 bases left between them. For the CDR3, the DNA is TGTGCCAGTATCCCACTCCCCGGTGCCTACAATGAGCAGTTCTTC. Translating it yields CASIPLPGAYNEQFF.

This clone was counted a single time. At one boundary the junction diverges from the germline segment, which might be a read error. CDR3 in amino acids: CASSWGQGSYNEQFF. The CDR3 nucleotides are TGTGCTAGCAGCTGGGGACAGGGGTCCTACAATGAGCAGTTCTTC. The gene calls are TRBV7-7 and TRBJ2-1; the match to TRBD1 covers 10 bases. The CDR3 has 15 amino acids. Germline V gives CDR1 SSHAT, CDR2 FNYEAQ (reference sequence).

This clone showed up just once. The V and J genes are TRBV29-1 and TRBJ2-4; D is unclear. The length of the CDR3 is 12 residues. The V end lost 7 bases, the J end lost 5 bases, and 12 bases lay between the germline ends. In germline, CDR1 is SQVTM, CDR2 ANQGSEA. The CDR3 sequence: CSAEKSENIQYF. In DNA form, the CDR3 reads TGCAGCGCCGAGAAGTCGGAAAACATTCAGTACTTC.

This clone has a single count. This CDR3 is CASTSGVAGELFF. The DNA for the CDR3 is TGTGCCAGCACCTCGGGGGTAGCCGGGGAGCTGTTTTTT. This chain uses TRBV9 with TRBJ2-2, with D maybe TRBD2 (6 bases). V lost 6 bases to trimming and J lost 6 bases, with 12 bases between them. The CDR3 covers 13 residues. CDR1 and CDR2 (germline): SGDLS, YYNGEE.